Listed below are T cell receptor beta chains from one sample, sequenced in a study of blood T cell repertoires in COVID-19. Assay: immunoSEQ multiplex PCR; the TCRdb copy retains only in-frame clones and omits some. There are about 45,000 clones in the sample; approximately 86% occur only once, and 5% to 6.5% lies in the top ten. Material: peripheral blood. Every receptor here comes from a middle-aged man with active COVID-19. Each CDR3 is given with its conserved first and last residue. The order of the fields is clone size, V gene, J gene, D gene, CDR3 protein, CDR3 DNA. A D gene is named only where the DNA matches it firmly. Rows may omit the clone size; those that give it use once, few, many or a size class.

>-|TRBV7-3|TRBJ2-3|TRBD2
CASSTSGSSDTQYF
TGTGCCAGCAGCACTAGCGGGAGTTCAGATACGCAGTATTTT
>-|TRBV30|TRBJ2-6|TRBD1
CAWRRDRTNSGANVLTF
TGTGCCTGGAGGAGGGACAGGACCAACTCTGGGGCCAACGTCCTGACTTTC
>-|TRBV19|TRBJ2-2|-
CASSNHRNTGELFF
TGTGCCAGTAGTAATCACAGAAACACCGGGGAGCTGTTTTTT
>-|TRBV7-3|TRBJ2-2|-
CASSTPGDGELFF
TGTGCCAGCAGCACCCCCGGGGATGGGGAGCTGTTTTTT
>once|TRBV7-7|TRBJ2-7|-
CASSLGTAPYEQYF
TGTGCCAGCAGCTTAGGGACTGCCCCATACGAGCAGTACTTC
>-|TRBV14|TRBJ2-5|-
CASSGDLYPQETQYF
TGTGCCAGCAGCGGAGACCTTTACCCCCAAGAGACCCAGTACTTC
>once|TRBV23-1|TRBJ2-1|TRBD2
CASSHQGLAISDEQFF
TGCGCCAGCAGTCATCAGGGACTAGCTATCTCCGATGAGCAGTTCTTC
>-|TRBV6-2/TRBV6-3|TRBJ1-5|TRBD1
CASSRTGVGQPQHF
TGTGCCAGCAGCCGGACAGGGGTCGGTCAGCCCCAGCATTTT
>-|TRBV19|TRBJ2-7|-
CASSGGRERDEQYF
TGTGCCAGTAGTGGAGGACGGGAAAGAGACGAGCAGTACTTC
>-|TRBV7-3|TRBJ1-1|-
CASSFQGSGTEAFF
TGTGCCAGCAGCTTCCAGGGGAGCGGCACTGAAGCTTTCTTT
>-|TRBV2|TRBJ1-3|-
CASSGTSRNTIYF
TGTGCCAGCAGTGGGACATCCCGAAACACCATATATTTT
>-|TRBV27|TRBJ1-2|TRBD1
CASSPSGTGKGYTF
TGTGCCAGCAGTCCCTCCGGGACAGGGAAGGGCTACACCTTC
>-|TRBV19|TRBJ1-5|-
CASSIDSGTHSNQPQHF
TGTGCCAGTAGTATAGACTCCGGGACACATAGCAATCAGCCCCAGCATTTT
>-|TRBV5-1|TRBJ2-7|-
CASSLEGFHEQYF
TGCGCCAGCAGCTTGGAGGGGTTCCACGAGCAGTACTTC
>few|TRBV5-1|TRBJ1-1|-
CASSFTGNTEAFF
TGCGCCAGCAGCTTCACAGGGAACACTGAAGCTTTCTTT
>few|TRBV29-1|TRBJ1-1|-
CSVGDIPNTEAFF
TGCAGCGTTGGCGACATACCGAACACTGAAGCTTTCTTT
>-|TRBV29-1|TRBJ2-5|TRBD1
CSVEGQGKAETQYF
TGCAGCGTTGAGGGACAGGGGAAGGCGGAGACCCAGTACTTC
>-|TRBV2|TRBJ1-1|-
CASTRVNTEAFF
TGTGCCAGCACGAGGGTGAACACTGAAGCTTTCTTT
>-|TRBV6-5|TRBJ2-2|TRBD1
CASSYRFRGPGELFF
TGTGCCAGCAGTTACCGATTCAGGGGGCCGGGGGAGCTGTTTTTT
>few|TRBV30|TRBJ1-5|TRBD1
CAWSTTGDQPQHF
TGTGCCTGGAGTACTACAGGGGATCAGCCCCAGCATTTT
>-|TRBV5-4|TRBJ2-1|-
CASSLPAARSYNEQFF
TGTGCCAGCAGCTTACCAGCGGCCCGATCCTACAATGAGCAGTTCTTC
>-|TRBV18|TRBJ1-1|-
CASSPLTGGGPMNTEAFF
TGTGCCAGCTCACCTTTGACGGGAGGGGGACCCATGAACACTGAAGCTTTCTTT
>-|TRBV6-2/TRBV6-3|TRBJ1-2|-
CASSLLTGTNYGYTF
TGTGCCAGCAGTTTACTTACCGGGACAAACTATGGCTACACCTTC
>-|TRBV7-3|TRBJ2-1|-
CASSFGLSNEQFF
TGTGCCAGCAGCTTCGGACTTTCCAATGAGCAGTTCTTC
>-|TRBV18|TRBJ1-2|-
CASSPVSAQGYTNYGYTF
TGTGCCAGCTCACCAGTGTCGGCCCAGGGCTATACTAACTATGGCTACACCTTC
>-|TRBV6-1|TRBJ2-5|-
CASSAPTTGTQYF
TGTGCCAGCAGTGCGCCAACGACGGGGACCCAGTACTTC
>-|TRBV30|TRBJ1-5|-
CAWSIGYSNQPQHF
TGTGCCTGGAGTATCGGTTATAGCAATCAGCCCCAGCATTTT
>-|TRBV7-2|TRBJ2-5|-
CASSLRRGGGETQYF
TGTGCCAGCAGCTTAAGGAGGGGTGGGGGAGAGACCCAGTACTTC